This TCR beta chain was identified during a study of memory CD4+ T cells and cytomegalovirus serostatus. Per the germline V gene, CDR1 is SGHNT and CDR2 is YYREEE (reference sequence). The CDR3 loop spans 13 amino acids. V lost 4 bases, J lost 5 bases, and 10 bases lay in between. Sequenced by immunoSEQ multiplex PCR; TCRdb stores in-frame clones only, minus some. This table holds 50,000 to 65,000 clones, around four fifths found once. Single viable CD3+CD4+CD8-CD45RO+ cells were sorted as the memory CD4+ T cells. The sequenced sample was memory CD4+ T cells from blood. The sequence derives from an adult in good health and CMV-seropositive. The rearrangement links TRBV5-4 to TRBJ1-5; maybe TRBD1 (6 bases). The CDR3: CASSQGQDQPQHF. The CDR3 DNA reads TGTGCCAGCAGCCAGGGGCAGGATCAGCCCCAGCATTTT.